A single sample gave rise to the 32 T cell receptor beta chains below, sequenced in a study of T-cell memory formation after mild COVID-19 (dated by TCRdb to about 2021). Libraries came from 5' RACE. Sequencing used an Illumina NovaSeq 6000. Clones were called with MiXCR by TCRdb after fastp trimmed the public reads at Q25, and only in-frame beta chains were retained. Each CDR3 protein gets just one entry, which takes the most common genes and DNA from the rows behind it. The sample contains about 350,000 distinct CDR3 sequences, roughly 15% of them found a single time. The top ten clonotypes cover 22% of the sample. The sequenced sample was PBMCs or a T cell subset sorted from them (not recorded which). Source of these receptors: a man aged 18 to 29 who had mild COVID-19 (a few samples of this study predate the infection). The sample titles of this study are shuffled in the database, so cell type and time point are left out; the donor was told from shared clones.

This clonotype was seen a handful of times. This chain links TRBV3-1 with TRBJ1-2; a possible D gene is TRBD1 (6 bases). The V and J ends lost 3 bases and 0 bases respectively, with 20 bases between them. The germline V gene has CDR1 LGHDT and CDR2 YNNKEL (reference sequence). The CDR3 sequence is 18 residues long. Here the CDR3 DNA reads TGTGCCAGCAGCCAGGCGGACAGACTCTCCCCTGCTAACTATGGCTACACCTTC. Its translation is CASSQADRLSPANYGYTF.

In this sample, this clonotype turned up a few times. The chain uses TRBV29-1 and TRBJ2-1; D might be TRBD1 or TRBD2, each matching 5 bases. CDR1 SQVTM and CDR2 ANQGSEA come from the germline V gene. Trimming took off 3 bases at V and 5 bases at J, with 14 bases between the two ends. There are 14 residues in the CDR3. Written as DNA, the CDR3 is TGCAGCGTTGATGTTGTGGGACGGGACAATGAGCAGTTCTTC. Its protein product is CSVDVVGRDNEQFF.

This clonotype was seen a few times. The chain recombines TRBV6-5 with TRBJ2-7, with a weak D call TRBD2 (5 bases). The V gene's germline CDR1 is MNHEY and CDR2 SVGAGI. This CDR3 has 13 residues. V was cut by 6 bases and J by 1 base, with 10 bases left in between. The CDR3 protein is CASRPGVSYEQYF. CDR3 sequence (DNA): TGTGCCAGCAGGCCCGGGGTTTCCTACGAGCAGTACTTC.

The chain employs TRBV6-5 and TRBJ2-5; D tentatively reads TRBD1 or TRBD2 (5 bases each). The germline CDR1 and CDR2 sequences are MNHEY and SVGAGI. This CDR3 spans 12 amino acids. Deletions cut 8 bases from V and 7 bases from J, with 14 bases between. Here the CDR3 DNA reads TGTGCCAGCGGGGACCCGGTGGGGACCCAGTACTTC. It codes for CASGDPVGTQYF.

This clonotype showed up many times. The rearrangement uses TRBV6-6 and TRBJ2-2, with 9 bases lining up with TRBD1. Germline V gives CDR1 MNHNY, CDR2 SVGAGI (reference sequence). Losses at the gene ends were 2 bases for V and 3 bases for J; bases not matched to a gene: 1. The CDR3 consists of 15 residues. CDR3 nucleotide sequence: TGTGCCAGCAGTTACGACAGGGGGGACACCGGGGAGCTGTTTTTT. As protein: CASSYDRGDTGELFF.

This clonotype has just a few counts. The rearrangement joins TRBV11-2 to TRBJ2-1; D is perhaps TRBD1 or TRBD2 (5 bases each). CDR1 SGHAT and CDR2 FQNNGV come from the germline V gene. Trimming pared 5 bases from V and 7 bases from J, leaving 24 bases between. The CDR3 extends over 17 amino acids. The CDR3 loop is CASSLPSSGMGPNEQFF. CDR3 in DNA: TGTGCCAGCAGCCTGCCGAGTTCGGGGATGGGGCCGAATGAGCAGTTCTTC.

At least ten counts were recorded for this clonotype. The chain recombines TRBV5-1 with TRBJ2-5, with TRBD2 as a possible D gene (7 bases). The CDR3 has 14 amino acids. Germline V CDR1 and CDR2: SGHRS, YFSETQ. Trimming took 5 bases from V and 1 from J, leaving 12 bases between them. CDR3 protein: CASSPAGAQETQYF. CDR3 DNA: TGCGCCAGCAGTCCCGCGGGGGCCCAAGAGACCCAGTACTTC.

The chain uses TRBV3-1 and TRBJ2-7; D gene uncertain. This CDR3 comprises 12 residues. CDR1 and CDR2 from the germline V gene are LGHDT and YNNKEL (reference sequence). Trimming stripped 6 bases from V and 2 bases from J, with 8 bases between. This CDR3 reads CASSHIAYEQYF. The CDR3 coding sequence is TGTGCCAGCAGTCACATTGCCTACGAGCAGTACTTC.

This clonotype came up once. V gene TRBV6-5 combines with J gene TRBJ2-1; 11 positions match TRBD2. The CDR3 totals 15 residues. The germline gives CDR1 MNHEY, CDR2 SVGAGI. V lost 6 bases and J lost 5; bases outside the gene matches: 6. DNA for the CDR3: TGTGCCAGCAGCTCACTAGCGGGGGCCCACAATGAGCAGTTCTTC. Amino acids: CASSSLAGAHNEQFF.

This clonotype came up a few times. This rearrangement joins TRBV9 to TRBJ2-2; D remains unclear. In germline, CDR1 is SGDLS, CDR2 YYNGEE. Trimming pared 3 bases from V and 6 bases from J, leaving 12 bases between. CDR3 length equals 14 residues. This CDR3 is CASSARDWAGELFF. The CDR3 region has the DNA TGTGCCAGCAGCGCCCGCGACTGGGCCGGGGAGCTGTTTTTT.

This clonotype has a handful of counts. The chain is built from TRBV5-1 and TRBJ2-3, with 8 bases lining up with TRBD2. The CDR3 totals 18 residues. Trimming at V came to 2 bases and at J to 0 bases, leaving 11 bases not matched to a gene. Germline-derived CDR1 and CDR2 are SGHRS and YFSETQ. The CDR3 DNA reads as TGCGCCAGCAGCTTCCCCGGGACTAGGGGCTCTAGCACAGATACGCAGTATTTT. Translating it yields CASSFPGTRGSSTDTQYF. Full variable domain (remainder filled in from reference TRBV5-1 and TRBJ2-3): KAGVTQTPRYLIKTRGQQVTLSCSPISGHRSVSWYQQTPGQGLQFLFEYFSETQRNKGNFPGRFSGRQFSNSRSEMNVSTLELGDSALYLCASSFPGTRGSSTDTQYFGPGTRLTVL.

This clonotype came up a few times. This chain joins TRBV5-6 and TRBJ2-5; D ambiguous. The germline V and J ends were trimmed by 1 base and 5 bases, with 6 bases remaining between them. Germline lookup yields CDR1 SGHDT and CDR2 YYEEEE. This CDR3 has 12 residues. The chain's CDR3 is CASSLWAETQYF. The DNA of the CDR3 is TGTGCCAGCAGCTTGTGGGCCGAGACCCAGTACTTC.

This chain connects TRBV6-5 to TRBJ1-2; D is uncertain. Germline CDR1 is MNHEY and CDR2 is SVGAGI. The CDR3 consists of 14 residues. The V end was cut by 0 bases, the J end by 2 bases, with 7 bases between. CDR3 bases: TGTGCCAGCAGTTACTCGATTACGAACTATGGCTACACCTTC. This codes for CASSYSITNYGYTF.

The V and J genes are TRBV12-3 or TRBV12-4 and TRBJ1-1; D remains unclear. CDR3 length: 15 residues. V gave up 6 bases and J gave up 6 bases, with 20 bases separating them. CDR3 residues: CASSPPQRLRSEAFF. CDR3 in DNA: TGTGCCAGCAGCCCACCCCAAAGGTTGAGGTCTGAAGCTTTCTTT.

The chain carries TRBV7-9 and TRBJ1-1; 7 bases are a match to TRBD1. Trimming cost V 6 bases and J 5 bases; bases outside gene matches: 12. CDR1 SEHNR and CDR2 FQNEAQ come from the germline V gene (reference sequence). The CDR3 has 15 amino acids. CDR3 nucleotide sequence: TGTGCCAGCAGGTCTACGCGGGACAGATATACTGAAGCTTTCTTT. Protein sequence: CASRSTRDRYTEAFF.

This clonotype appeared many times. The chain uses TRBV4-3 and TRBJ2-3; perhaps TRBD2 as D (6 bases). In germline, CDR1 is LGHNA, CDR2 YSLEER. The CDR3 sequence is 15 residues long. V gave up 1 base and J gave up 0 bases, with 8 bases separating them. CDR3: CASSQVAGSTDTQYF. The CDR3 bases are TGCGCCAGCAGCCAAGTGGCGGGGAGCACAGATACGCAGTATTTT.

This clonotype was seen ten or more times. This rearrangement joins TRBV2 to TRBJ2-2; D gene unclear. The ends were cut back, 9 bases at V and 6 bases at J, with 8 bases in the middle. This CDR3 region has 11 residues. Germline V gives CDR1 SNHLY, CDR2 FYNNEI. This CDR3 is CASYFSGELFF. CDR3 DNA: TGTGCCAGTTACTTCTCCGGGGAGCTGTTTTTT.

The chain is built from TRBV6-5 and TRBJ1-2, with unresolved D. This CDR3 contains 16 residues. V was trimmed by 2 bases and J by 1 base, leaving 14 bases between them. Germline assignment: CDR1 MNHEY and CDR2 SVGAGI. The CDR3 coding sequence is TGTGCCAGCAGTTACCAACTAAAGGGAATTAACTATGGCTACACCTTC. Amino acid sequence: CASSYQLKGINYGYTF.

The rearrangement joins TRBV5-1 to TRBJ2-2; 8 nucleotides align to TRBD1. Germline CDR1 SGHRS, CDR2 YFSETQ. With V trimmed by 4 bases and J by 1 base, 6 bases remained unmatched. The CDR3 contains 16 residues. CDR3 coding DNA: TGCGCCAGCAGCGCCTCCGGGACAGGGAACACCGGGGAGCTGTTTTTT. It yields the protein CASSASGTGNTGELFF. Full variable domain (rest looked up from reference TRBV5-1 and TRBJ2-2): KAGVTQTPRYLIKTRGQQVTLSCSPISGHRSVSWYQQTPGQGLQFLFEYFSETQRNKGNFPGRFSGRQFSNSRSEMNVSTLELGDSALYLCASSASGTGNTGELFFGEGSRLTVL.

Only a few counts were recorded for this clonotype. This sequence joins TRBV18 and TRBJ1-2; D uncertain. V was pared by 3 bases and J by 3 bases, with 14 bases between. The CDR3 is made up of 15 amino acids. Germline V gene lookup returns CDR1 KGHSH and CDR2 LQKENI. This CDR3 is CASSPRNSGDYGYTF. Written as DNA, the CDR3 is TGTGCCAGCTCACCTAGGAATTCCGGGGACTATGGCTACACCTTC.

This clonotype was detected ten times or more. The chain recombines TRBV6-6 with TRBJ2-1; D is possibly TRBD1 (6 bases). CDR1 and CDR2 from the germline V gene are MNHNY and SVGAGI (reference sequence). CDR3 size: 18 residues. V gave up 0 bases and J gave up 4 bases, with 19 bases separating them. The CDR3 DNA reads TGTGCCAGCAGTTACTCGATCCAGTTGGACAGCCCGTACAATGAGCAGTTCTTC. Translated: CASSYSIQLDSPYNEQFF.

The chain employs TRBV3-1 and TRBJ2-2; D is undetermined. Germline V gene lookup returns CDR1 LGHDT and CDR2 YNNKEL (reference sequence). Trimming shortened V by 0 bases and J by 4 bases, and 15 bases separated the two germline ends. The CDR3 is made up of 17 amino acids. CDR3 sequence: CASSQDLAALGTGELFF. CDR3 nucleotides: TGTGCCAGCAGCCAAGATCTGGCAGCCCTGGGCACCGGGGAGCTGTTTTTT. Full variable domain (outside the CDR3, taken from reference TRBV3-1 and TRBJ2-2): DTAVSQTPKYLVTQMGNDKSIKCEQNLGHDTMYWYKQDSKKFLKIMFSYNNKELIINETVPNRFSPKSPDKAHLNLHINSLELGDSAVYFCASSQDLAALGTGELFFGEGSRLTVL.

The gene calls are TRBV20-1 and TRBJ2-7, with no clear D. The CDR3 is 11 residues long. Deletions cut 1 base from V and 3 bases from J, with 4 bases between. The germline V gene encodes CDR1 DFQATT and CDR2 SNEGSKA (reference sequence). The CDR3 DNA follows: TGCAGTGCTAGAGCCGTCTACGAGCAGTACGTC. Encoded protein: CSARAVYEQYV.

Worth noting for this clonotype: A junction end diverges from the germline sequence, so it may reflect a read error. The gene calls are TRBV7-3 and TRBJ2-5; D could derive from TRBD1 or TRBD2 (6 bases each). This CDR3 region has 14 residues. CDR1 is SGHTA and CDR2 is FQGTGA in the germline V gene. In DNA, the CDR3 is TGTGCCAGCAGCGTAACGGGGGCCCAAGAGACCCAGTACTTC. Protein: CASSVTGAQETQYF.

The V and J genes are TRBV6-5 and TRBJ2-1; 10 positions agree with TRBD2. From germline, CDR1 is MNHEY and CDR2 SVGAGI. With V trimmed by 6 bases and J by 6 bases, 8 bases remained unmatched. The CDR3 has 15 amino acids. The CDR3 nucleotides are TGTGCCAGCAGCCACAGGCCTAGCGGGAGCAATGAGCAGTTCTTC. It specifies CASSHRPSGSNEQFF.

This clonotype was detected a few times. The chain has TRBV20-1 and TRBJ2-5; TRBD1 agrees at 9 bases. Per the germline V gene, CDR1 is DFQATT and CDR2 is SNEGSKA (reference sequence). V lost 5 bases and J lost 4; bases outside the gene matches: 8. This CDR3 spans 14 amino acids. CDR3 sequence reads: CSARGDREGETQYF. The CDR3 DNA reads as TGCAGTGCTCGTGGGGACAGGGAAGGAGAGACCCAGTACTTC.

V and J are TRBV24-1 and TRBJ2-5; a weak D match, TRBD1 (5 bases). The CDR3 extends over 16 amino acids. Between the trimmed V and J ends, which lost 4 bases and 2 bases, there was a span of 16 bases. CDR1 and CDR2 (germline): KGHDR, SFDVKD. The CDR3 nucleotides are TGTGCCACCAGTGACCCATTCGCCAGGGTGCAAGAGACCCAGTACTTC. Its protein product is CATSDPFARVQETQYF.

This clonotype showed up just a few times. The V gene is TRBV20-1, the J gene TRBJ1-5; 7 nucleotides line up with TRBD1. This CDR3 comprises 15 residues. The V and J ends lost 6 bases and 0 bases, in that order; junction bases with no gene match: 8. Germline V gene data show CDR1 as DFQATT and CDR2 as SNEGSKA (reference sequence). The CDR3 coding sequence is TGCAGTGCCAAGAGGACAGGAAATAGCAATCAGCCCCAGCATTTT. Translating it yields CSAKRTGNSNQPQHF.

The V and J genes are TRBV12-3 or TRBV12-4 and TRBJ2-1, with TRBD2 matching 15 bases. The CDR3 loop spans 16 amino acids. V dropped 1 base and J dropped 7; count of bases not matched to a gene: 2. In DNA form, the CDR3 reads TGTGCCAGCAGTTTAGGGACTAGCGGGGGGGAAAATGAGCAGTTCTTC. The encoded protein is CASSLGTSGGENEQFF.

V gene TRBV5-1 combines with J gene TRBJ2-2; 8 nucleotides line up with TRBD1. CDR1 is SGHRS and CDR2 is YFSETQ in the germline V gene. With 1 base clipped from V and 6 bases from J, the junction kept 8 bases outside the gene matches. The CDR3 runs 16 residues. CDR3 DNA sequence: TGCGCCAGCAGCTTGATGGGCCAGGGGGCGGCCGGGGAGCTGTTTTTT. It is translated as CASSLMGQGAAGELFF.

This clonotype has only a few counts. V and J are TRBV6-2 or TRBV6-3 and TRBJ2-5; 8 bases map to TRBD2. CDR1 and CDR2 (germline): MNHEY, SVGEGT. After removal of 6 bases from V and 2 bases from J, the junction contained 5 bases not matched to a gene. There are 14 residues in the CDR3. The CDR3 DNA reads TGTGCCAGCAGGATTAGCGGGGTACAAGAGACCCAGTACTTC. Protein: CASRISGVQETQYF.

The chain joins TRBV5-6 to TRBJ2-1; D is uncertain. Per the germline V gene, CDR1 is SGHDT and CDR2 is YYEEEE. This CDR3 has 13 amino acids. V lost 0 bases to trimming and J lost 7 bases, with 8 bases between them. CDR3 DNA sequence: TGTGCCAGCAGCTTGGTTTGGTCGAATGAGCAGTTCTTC. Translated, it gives CASSLVWSNEQFF.